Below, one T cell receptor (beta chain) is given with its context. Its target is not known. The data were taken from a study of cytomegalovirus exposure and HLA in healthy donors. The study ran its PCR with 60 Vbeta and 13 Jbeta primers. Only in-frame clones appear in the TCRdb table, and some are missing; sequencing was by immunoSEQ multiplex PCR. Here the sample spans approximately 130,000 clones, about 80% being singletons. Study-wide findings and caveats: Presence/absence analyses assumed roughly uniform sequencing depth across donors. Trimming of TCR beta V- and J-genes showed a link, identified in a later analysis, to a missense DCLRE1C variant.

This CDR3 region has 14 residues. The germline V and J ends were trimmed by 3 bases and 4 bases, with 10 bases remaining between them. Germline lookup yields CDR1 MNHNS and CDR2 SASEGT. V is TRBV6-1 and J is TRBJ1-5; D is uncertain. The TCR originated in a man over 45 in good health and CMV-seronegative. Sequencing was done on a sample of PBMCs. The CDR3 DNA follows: TGTGCCAGCAGTGAGGGCAGAAAGAATCAGCCCCAGCATTTT. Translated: CASSEGRKNQPQHF.